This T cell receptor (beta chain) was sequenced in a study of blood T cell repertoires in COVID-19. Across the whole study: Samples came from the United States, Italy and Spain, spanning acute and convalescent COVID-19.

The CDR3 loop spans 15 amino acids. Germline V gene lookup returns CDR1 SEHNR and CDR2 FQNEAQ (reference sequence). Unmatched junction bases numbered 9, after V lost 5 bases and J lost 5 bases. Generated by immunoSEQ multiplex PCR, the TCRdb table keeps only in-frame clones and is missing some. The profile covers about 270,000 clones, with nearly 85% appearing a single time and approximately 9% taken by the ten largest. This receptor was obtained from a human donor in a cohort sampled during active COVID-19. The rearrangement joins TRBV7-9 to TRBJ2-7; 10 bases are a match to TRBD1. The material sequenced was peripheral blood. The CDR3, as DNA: TGTGCCAGCAGCAACCGGGACAGGGGATCTCACGAGCAGTACTTC. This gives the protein CASSNRDRGSHEQYF. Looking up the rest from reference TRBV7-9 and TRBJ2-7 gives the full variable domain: DTGVSQNPRHKITKRGQNVTFRCDPISEHNRLYWYRQTLGQGPEFLTYFQNEAQLEKSRLLSDRFSAERPKGSFSTLEIQRTEQGDSAMYLCASSNRDRGSHEQYFGPGTRLTVT.